This T cell receptor beta chain was sequenced in a study of blood T cell repertoires in COVID-19. Turning to the study itself: Some COVID-19 samples were acute and others convalescent; all came from the United States, Italy and Spain.

Measured with immunoSEQ multiplex PCR; TCRdb has only the in-frame clones, and not every one. The sample gives about 140,000 clones, around 86% of which show up once; less than 6.5% is in the top ten. CDR1 is MDHEN and CDR2 is SYDVKM in the germline V gene. This CDR3 is built from 13 residues. The V gene lost 5 bases and the J gene lost 2 bases, with 7 bases spanning the gap. Sequences were obtained from peripheral blood. V is TRBV28 and J is TRBJ2-1; D gene ambiguous. This TCR was recovered from a human donor in a cohort sampled during active COVID-19. The CDR3 DNA sequence: TGTGCCAGCAGTCCGAGAGCCTACAATGAGCAGTTCTTC. Translation gives CASSPRAYNEQFF.